This T cell receptor (beta chain) derives from a study of OX40 agonist ivuxolimab in advanced cancers. About the research overall: The patients received agonistic anti-OX40 (CD134) antibody ivuxolimab.

Measured with immunoSEQ multiplex PCR; TCRdb has only the in-frame clones, and not every one. The profile covers 37,000 or so clones, with roughly 80% appearing a single time and less than 40% taken by the ten largest. The CDR3 sequence is 15 residues long. Germline lookup yields CDR1 SGHAT and CDR2 FQNNGV. V was clipped by 0 bases and J by 5 bases, with 11 bases between them. The chain couples TRBV11-2 to TRBJ2-1, with a tentative D call TRBD2 (6 bases). Sequences were derived from CD4+ or CD8+ T cells sorted from blood, sampled in a trial of the OX40 agonist ivuxolimab. The receptor was isolated from an adult with an advanced solid tumor such as melanoma, head and neck, liver or kidney cancer. CDR3 protein: CASSLDIGGNNEQFF. DNA for the CDR3: TGTGCCAGCAGCTTAGATATCGGGGGAAACAATGAGCAGTTCTTC. Full variable domain (remainder filled in from reference TRBV11-2 and TRBJ2-1): EAGVAQSPRYKIIEKRQSVAFWCNPISGHATLYWYQQILGQGPKLLIQFQNNGVVDDSQLPKDRFSAERLKGVDSTLKIQPAKLEDSAVYLCASSLDIGGNNEQFFGPGTRLTVL.